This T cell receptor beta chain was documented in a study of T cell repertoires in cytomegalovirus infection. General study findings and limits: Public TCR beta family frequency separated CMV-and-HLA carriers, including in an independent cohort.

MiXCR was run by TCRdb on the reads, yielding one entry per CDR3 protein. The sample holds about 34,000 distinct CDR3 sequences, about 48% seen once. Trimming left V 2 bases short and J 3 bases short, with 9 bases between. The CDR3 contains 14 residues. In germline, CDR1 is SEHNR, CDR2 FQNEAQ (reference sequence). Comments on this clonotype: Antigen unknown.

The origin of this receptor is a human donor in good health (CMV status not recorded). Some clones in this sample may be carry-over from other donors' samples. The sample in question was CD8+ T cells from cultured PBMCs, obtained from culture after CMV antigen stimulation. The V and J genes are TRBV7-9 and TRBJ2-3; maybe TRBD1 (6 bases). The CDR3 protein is CASSLRGSTDTQYF. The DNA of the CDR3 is TGTGCCAGCAGCTTAAGGGGGAGTACAGATACGCAGTATTTT. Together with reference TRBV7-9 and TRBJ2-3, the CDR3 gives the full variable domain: DTGVSQNPRHKITKRGQNVTFRCDPISEHNRLYWYRQTLGQGPEFLTYFQNEAQLEKSRLLSDRFSAERPKGSFSTLEIQRTEQGDSAMYLCASSLRGSTDTQYFGPGTRLTVL.